The next 6 T cell receptor beta chains were all read from a single sample in a study of shared clonotypes between healthy human individuals. Sequencing used immunoSEQ multiplex PCR; TCRdb keeps in-frame clones, though not all of them. The table has hundreds of thousands of clones, roughly 96% seen once. Cells designated naive CD8 were CD45RO-negative and were positively selected for CCR7, with terminally differentiated effector memory CD45RA+ cells excluded. The material sequenced was naive CD8+ T cells sorted from blood. These receptor sequences come from a woman aged 25 to 39 in good health.

This sequence joins TRBV7-2 and TRBJ2-5, with 8 bases that match TRBD2. V trimming: 7 bases; J trimming: 7 bases; junction bases outside the gene matches: 14. The V gene's germline CDR1 is SGHTA and CDR2 FQGNSA. The CDR3 spans 15 residues. The CDR3 region is CASTPSGTSSGTQYF. In DNA form, the CDR3 reads TGTGCCAGCACCCCTTCCGGGACTAGTTCTGGGACCCAGTACTTC.

J is TRBJ1-5 and V is TRBV10-3; 7 bases line up with TRBD1. J was trimmed by 5 bases and V by 0 bases; bases with no gene match: 7. Germline V gives CDR1 ENHRY, CDR2 SYGVKD. The CDR3 has 16 residues. The CDR3 DNA reads TGTGCCATCAGTGAGTCGAATGCTGGACAGGATCAGCCCCAGCATTTT. Translation: CAISESNAGQDQPQHF.

This chain joins TRBV10-2 and TRBJ1-4, with D unclear. V shed 5 bases and J shed 2 bases, with 12 bases lying between them. Germline CDR1 reads WSHSY; CDR2 reads SAAADI. CDR3 size: 15 residues. The CDR3 loop reads CASSPGRATNEKLFF. CDR3 DNA: TGCGCCAGCAGTCCCGGGCGGGCGACTAATGAAAAACTGTTTTTT.

This sequence joins TRBV29-1 and TRBJ1-4, with a tentative D call TRBD1 (5 bases). This CDR3 has 14 amino acids. V lost 5 bases, J lost 3 bases, and 13 bases lay in between. The V gene's germline CDR1 is SQVTM and CDR2 ANQGSEA. CDR3 sequence reads: CSVTFEGANEKLFF. CDR3 nucleotides: TGCAGCGTTACTTTTGAAGGGGCTAATGAAAAACTGTTTTTT.

The rearrangement links TRBV27 to TRBJ2-7; D is undetermined. V lost 4 bases and J lost 7, with 17 bases in between. The CDR3 loop spans 14 amino acids. CDR1 and CDR2 (germline): MNHEY, SMNVEV (reference sequence). DNA for the CDR3: TGTGCCAGCAGTTGGGTCACCGCGCGACAAGAGCAGTACTTC. Translating it yields CASSWVTARQEQYF.

This chain links TRBV13 with TRBJ1-1; a weak D match, TRBD1 (6 bases). Germline V gene sequence: CDR1 PRHDT, CDR2 FYEKMQ (reference sequence). This CDR3 is 17 amino acids long. V gave up 5 bases and J gave up 1 base, with 20 bases separating them. This CDR3 reads CASSPGGGGGGNTEAFF. CDR3 DNA sequence: TGTGCCAGCAGCCCCGGGGGCGGCGGGGGAGGGAACACTGAAGCTTTCTTT.